Listed here are 9 T cell receptor beta chains from one sample, sequenced in a study of human T cells and chemical hapten exposure. Noted time point: healthy volunteer bleed at 6 weeks. RNA extraction used unfractionated whole blood as the source of total RNA. TCRdb passed the RACE reads through MiXCR, listing each CDR3 protein once. Of approximately 84,000 distinct CDR3 sequences in the sample, approximately 8.6% are singletons; the top ten hold under 2%. Input material: whole blood. These receptors all stem from a male donor in good health. Some clones in this sample may be carry-over from other donors' samples.

This clonotype came up a few times. In DNA form, the CDR3 reads TGTGCCAGCAGCACCTACGGTGAGCAGTTCTTC. This sequence encodes CASSTYGEQFF. The genes are TRBV7-6 and TRBJ2-1; D remains unclear. The CDR3 is 11 residues long. Germline CDR1 and CDR2: SGHVS and FNYEAQ. V gave up 5 bases and J gave up 9 bases, with 8 bases separating them.

This rearrangement joins TRBV20-1 to TRBJ1-5; 8 bases match TRBD1. V dropped 2 bases and J dropped 5; count of bases not matched to a gene: 8. Germline lookup yields CDR1 DFQATT and CDR2 SNEGSKA (reference sequence). There are 15 residues in the CDR3. Here the CDR3 DNA reads TGCAGTGCTAGAAAGCCAGGGGGCAAGGATCAGCCCCAGCATTTT. Translating gives CSARKPGGKDQPQHF.

This clonotype was observed a handful of times. The gene calls are TRBV20-1 and TRBJ2-3; 8 nucleotides align to TRBD1. Trimming at V came to 1 base and at J to 4 bases, leaving 4 bases not matched to a gene. CDR1 is DFQATT, CDR2 SNEGSKA, per germline (reference sequence). This CDR3 is 14 amino acids long. In DNA form, the CDR3 reads TGCAGTGCTAGAGCCAGGGGGCTCGCAGATACGCAGTATTTT. Protein sequence: CSARARGLADTQYF.

In its sample, this clonotype was seen many times. The chain has TRBV7-9 and TRBJ2-7; the D gene is possibly TRBD1 (6 bases). Germline CDR1 SEHNR, CDR2 FQNEAQ (reference sequence). Trimming stripped 5 bases from V and 5 bases from J, with 13 bases between. The CDR3 sequence is 13 residues long. The CDR3 reads CASSHNRDHEQYF. The CDR3 DNA reads as TGTGCCAGCAGCCACAACAGGGACCACGAGCAGTACTTC.

This clonotype was observed a handful of times. This rearrangement joins TRBV6-5 to TRBJ2-4; D might be TRBD2 (5 bases). This CDR3 region has 11 residues. The germline gives CDR1 MNHEY, CDR2 SVGAGI. V shed 9 bases and J shed 7 bases, with 10 bases lying between them. The CDR3 DNA is TGTGCCAGTTCAGGACTTAACATTCAGTACTTC. Its protein product is CASSGLNIQYF.

This clonotype was detected a few times. V gene TRBV5-5 combines with J gene TRBJ1-1; TRBD1 matches 10 bases. Trimming cost V 4 bases and J 0 bases; bases outside gene matches: 9. Germline CDR1 SGHKS, CDR2 YYEKEE (reference sequence). The CDR3 totals 17 residues. The CDR3: CASSPTGTGAMNTEAFF. DNA of the CDR3: TGTGCCAGCAGCCCCACGGGGACAGGGGCGATGAACACTGAAGCTTTCTTT.

This clonotype was recorded a few times. CDR3 amino acids: CASSLSFSAEAFF. The CDR3 nucleotides read TGTGCCAGCAGTTTAAGCTTCTCGGCTGAAGCTTTCTTT. The chain combines TRBV27 with TRBJ1-1; no clear D. The CDR3 consists of 13 residues. CDR1 is MNHEY and CDR2 is SMNVEV in the germline V gene (reference sequence). V lost 2 bases and J lost 6, with 10 bases in between.

This clonotype occurred a few times. The J gene is TRBJ1-1, the V gene TRBV12-3 or TRBV12-4; D call uncertain. V dropped 2 bases and J dropped 7 bases, with 8 bases sitting between them. The CDR3 is 12 residues long. The CDR3 is CASSLSGIEAFF. The CDR3 nucleotides are TGTGCCAGCAGTTTATCGGGGATTGAAGCTTTCTTT.

The chain combines TRBV25-1 with TRBJ1-2; 9 bases align to TRBD1. The length of the CDR3 is 14 residues. With 1 base clipped from V and 4 bases from J, the junction kept 1 base outside the gene matches. Looked up from germline, CDR1 is MGHDK and CDR2 is SYGVNS. The chain's CDR3 is CASSEWDRAYGYTF. In nucleotides, the CDR3 is TGTGCCAGCAGTGAATGGGACAGGGCCTATGGCTACACCTTC.